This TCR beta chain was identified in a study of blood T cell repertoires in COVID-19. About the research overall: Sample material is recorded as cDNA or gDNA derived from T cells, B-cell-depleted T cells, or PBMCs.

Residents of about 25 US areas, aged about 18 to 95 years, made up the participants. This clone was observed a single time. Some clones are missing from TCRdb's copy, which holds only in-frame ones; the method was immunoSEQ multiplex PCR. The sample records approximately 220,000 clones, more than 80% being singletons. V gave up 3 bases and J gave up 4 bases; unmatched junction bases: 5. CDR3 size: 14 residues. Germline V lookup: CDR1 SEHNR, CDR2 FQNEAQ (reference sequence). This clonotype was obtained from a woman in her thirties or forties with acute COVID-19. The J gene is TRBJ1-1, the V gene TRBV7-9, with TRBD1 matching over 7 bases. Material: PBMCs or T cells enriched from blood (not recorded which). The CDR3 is CASSFRQGGTEAFF. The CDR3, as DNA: TGTGCCAGCAGCTTTAGACAGGGAGGCACTGAAGCTTTCTTT.